This T cell receptor beta chain came from a study of a mutant IDH1 vaccine in newly diagnosed glioma (dated by TCRdb to about 2021). Background on the whole study: Of the approximately 30 treated patients, 62.5% were male and approximately 38% were female, and the mean age was approximately 40 years. Prior to enrollment, patients had been given standard therapy consisting of radiotherapy alone, temozolomide alone, or radiochemotherapy with temozolomide, with the combination given to most patients. Peripheral blood samples were drawn at six visits, namely V03 (baseline), V05, V07, V10, V12 and V13. For exploratory analyses, about 25 treated patients had longitudinal TCRB deep sequencing done wherever samples were available.

From the cysteine through the phenylalanine, the CDR3 covers 16 amino acids. Only CDR3 DNA remains: 48 bases, in frame from the first base. Trimming removed 4 bases from V and 2 bases from J, leaving 14 bases between the germline ends. The germline V gene (reference sequence) sets CDR1 to SEHNR and CDR2 to FQNEAQ. The investigation overall reported the following: PBMC samples for TCRB deep sequencing were selected based on availability. Immune responses induced by the vaccine were seen in over 80% of patients across multiple MHC alleles. Pseudoprogression seemed to be unrelated to changes in the top peripheral T cell clonotypes found by TCRB sequencing. According to the authors, sample limitations meant that analyses of patient blood samples could not be reproduced.

The receptor library was made with the immunoSEQ multiplex PCR assay. Rearranged TCR beta chain sequences were amplified with the hsTCRB Kit following the manufacturer's protocol. Sequencing of TCRB libraries was carried out on an Illumina MiSeq. From the authors' description of their analysis: The kit vendor's proprietary platform handled demultiplexing, trimming and gene mapping. TCRdb carries this immuneACCESS record with in-frame sequences only. Its versions omit some clonotypes, under half of them owing to an unresolved V gene in the studies checked, with the rest unexplained. D and trimming were read from the DNA, whereas the V and J calls and clone size are those reported in that table. Present in this sample are around 82,000 clones, roughly 82% of which were seen just once. The ten biggest clones cover around 5.2% of the sample. Read against the paper, the sample's time point label means: baseline, week 1 (first vaccination visit). This sample's treatment or condition label indicates: pre-vaccination baseline after standard-of-care therapy. All donors had newly diagnosed IDH1-mutant astrocytomas of WHO grade 3 or 4 that showed loss of nuclear ATRX. The samples were drawn from NOA16, a multicentre, single-arm, open-label phase I trial in Germany that tested a mutant IDH1 peptide vaccine in humans for the first time. Visit V03 blood draws served as the baseline sample for immunogenicity testing. Genomic DNA for TCRB sequencing was extracted from EDTA blood using the DNeasy Blood and Tissue Kit.

A note on this clone: Its target antigen remains unknown. Base qualities are not recorded, but no much larger clone differs from it by a single base.

The chain uses TRBV7-9 and TRBJ1-4; the D gene is possibly TRBD1, with 5 bases matching. The receptor's source is a man aged 35 to 55 with glioma. Some clones in this sample may be carry-over from other donors' samples. Sequencing used PBMCs, obtained from a glioma patient treated with radiotherapy, temozolomide or both. The CDR3 reads CASSSTGAGTNEKLFF. In nucleotide form, the sequence is TGTGCCAGCAGCTCTACCGGGGCGGGCACTAATGAAAAACTGTTTTTT.